This TCR beta chain emerged from a study of blood T cell repertoires in COVID-19. Only in-frame clones appear in the TCRdb table, and some are missing; sequencing was by immunoSEQ multiplex PCR. This table holds under 100,000 clones, 75% to 90% found once. In germline, CDR1 is LNHNV, CDR2 YYDKDF (reference sequence). V was cut by 0 bases and J by 5 bases, with 10 bases left in between. This CDR3 comprises 15 residues. The TCR originated in a man in his 60s with COVID-19, enrolled during active disease. The chain uses TRBV15 and TRBJ2-2; D not resolved. Sequenced input: peripheral blood. The CDR3 region has the DNA TGTGCCACCAGCAGAGAATCCCAGGCTACCGGGGAGCTGTTTTTT. Translated: CATSRESQATGELFF.